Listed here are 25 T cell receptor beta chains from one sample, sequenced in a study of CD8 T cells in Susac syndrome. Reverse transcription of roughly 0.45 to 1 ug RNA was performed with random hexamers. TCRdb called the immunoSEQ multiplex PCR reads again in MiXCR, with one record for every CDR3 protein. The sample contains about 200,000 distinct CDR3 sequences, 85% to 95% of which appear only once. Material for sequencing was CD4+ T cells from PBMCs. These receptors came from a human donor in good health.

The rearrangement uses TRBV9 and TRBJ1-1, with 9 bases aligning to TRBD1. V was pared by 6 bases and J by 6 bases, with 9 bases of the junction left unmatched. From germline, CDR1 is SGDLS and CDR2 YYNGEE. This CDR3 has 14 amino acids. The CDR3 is CASTAGTGSSEAFF. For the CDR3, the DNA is TGTGCCAGCACCGCCGGGACAGGGTCTTCTGAAGCTTTCTTT. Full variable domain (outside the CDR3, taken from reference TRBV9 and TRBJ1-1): DSGVTQTPKHLITATGQRVTLRCSPRSGDLSVYWYQQSLDQGLQFLIQYYNGEERAKGNILERFSAQQFPDLHSELNLSSLELGDSALYFCASTAGTGSSEAFFGQGTRLTVV.

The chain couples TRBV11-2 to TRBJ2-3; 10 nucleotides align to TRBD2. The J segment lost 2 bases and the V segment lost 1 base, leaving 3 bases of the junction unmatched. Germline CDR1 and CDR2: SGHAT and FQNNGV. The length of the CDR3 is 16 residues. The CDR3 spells CASSLVGLADTDTQYF. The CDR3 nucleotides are TGTGCCAGCAGCTTAGTCGGACTAGCGGACACAGATACGCAGTATTTT. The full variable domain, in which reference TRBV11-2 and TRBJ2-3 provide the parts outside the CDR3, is EAGVAQSPRYKIIEKRQSVAFWCNPISGHATLYWYQQILGQGPKLLIQFQNNGVVDDSQLPKDRFSAERLKGVDSTLKIQPAKLEDSAVYLCASSLVGLADTDTQYFGPGTRLTVL.

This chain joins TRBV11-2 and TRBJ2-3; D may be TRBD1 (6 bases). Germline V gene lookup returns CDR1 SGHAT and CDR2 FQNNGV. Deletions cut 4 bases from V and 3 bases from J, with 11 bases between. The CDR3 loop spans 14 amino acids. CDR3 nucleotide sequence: TGTGCCAGCAGCTCCGACAGGCTGACAGATACGCAGTATTTT. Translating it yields CASSSDRLTDTQYF.

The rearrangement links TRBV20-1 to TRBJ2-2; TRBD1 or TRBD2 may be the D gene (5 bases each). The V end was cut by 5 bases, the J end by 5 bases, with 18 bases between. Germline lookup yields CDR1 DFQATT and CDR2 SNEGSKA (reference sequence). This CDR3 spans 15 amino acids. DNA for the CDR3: TGCAGTGCTCCTGGGGGTAGCGCCTCTACCGGGGAGCTGTTTTTT. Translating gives CSAPGGSASTGELFF.

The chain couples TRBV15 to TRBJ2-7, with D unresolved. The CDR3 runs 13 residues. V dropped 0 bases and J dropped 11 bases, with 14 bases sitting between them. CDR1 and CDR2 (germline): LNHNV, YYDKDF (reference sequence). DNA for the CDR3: TGTGCCACCAGCAGAGATCCGAGAGCTCCCGAGTACGTC. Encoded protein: CATSRDPRAPEYV.

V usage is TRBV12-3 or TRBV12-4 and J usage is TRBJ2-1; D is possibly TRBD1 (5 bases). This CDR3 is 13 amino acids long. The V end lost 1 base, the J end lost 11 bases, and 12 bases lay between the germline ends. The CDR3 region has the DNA TGTGCCAGCAGTTTAGGGGGCCACGCGCAGCAGTTCTTC. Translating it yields CASSLGGHAQQFF.

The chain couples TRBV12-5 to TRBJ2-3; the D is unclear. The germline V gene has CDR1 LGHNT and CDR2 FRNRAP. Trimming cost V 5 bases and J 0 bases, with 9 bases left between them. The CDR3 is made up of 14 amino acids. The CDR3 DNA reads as TGTGCTAGTGGTGCGGACGGCAGCACAGATACGCAGTATTTT. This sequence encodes CASGADGSTDTQYF.

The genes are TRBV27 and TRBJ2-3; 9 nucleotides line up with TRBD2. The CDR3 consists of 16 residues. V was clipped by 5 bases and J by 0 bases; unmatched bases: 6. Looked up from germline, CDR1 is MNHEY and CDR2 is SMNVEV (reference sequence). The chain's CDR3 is CASSTPSGDSTDTQYF. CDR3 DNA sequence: TGTGCCAGCAGTACCCCTAGCGGGGATAGCACAGATACGCAGTATTTT.

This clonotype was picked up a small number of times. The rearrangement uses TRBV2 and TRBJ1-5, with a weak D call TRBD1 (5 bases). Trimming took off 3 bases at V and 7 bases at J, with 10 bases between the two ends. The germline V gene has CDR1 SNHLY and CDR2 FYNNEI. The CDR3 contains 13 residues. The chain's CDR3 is CASSEGVGQPQHF. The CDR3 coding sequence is TGTGCCAGCAGTGAGGGGGTCGGGCAGCCCCAGCATTTT.

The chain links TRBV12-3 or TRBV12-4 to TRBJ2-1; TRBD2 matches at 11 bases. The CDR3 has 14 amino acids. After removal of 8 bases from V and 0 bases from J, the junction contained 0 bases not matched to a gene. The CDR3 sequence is CASLAGGSYNEQFF. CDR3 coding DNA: TGTGCCAGCCTAGCGGGGGGCTCCTACAATGAGCAGTTCTTC.

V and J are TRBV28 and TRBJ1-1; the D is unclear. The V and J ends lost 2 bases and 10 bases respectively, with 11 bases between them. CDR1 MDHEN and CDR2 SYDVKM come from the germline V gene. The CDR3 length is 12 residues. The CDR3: CASSLTPASAFF. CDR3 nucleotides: TGTGCCAGCAGTTTAACGCCGGCGTCAGCTTTCTTT.

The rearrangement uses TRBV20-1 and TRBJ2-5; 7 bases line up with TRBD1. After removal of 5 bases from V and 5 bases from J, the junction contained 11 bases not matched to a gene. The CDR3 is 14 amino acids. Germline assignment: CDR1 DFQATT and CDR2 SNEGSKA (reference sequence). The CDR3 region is CSAEGQTRGETQYF. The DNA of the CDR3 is TGCAGTGCTGAGGGACAGACCAGGGGTGAGACCCAGTACTTC.

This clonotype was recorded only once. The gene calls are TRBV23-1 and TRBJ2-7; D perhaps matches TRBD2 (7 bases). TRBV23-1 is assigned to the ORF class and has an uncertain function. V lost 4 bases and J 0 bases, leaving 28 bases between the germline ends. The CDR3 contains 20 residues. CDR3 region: CASSPFRGGGGATSSYEQYV. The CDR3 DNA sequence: TGCGCCAGCAGTCCCTTTCGGGGTGGAGGGGGGGCTACAAGCTCCTACGAGCAGTACGTC.

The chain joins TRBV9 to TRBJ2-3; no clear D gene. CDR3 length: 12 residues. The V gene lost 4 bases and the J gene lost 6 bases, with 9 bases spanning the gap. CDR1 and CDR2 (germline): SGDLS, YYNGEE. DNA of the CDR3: TGTGCCAGCAGCATACCTAGTGATACGCAGTATTTT. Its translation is CASSIPSDTQYF.

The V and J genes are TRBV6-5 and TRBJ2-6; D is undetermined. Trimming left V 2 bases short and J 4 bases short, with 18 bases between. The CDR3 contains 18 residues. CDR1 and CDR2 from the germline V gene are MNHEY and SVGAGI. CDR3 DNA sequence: TGTGCCAGCAGTTACGCGGCCTCGAGGAGACCCGGGGCCAACGTCCTGACTTTC. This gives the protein CASSYAASRRPGANVLTF.

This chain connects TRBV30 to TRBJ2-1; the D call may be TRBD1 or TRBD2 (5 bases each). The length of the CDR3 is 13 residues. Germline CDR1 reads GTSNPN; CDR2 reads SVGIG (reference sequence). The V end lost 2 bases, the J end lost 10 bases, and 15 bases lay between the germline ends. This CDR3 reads CAWSISGLREQFF. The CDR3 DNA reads TGTGCCTGGAGTATCTCGGGGCTAAGAGAGCAGTTCTTC.

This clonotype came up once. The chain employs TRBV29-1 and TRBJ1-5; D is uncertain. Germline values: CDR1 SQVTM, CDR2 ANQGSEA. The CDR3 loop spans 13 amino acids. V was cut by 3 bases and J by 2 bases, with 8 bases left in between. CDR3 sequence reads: CSVDLGGNQPQHF. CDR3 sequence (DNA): TGCAGCGTTGATCTGGGTGGCAATCAGCCCCAGCATTTT.

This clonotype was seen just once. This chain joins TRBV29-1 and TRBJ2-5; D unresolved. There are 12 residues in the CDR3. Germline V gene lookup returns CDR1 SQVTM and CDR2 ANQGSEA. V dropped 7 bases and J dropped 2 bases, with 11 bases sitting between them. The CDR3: CSAGQTQETQYF. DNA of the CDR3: TGCAGCGCTGGGCAGACACAAGAGACCCAGTACTTC.

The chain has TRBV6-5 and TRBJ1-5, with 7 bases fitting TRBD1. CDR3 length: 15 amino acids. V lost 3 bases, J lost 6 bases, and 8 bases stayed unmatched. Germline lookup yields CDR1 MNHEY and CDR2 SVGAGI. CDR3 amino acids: CASSYSRGRSQPQHF. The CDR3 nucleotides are TGTGCCAGCAGTTATTCGAGGGGGCGCAGTCAGCCCCAGCATTTT.

The CDR3 loop reads CASRPESNQPQHF. In nucleotides, the CDR3 is TGTGCCAGCAGACCGGAGAGCAATCAGCCCCAGCATTTT. The rearrangement links TRBV2 to TRBJ1-5; no clear D. V was clipped by 6 bases and J by 1 base, with 7 bases between them. The CDR3 totals 13 residues. Looked up from germline, CDR1 is SNHLY and CDR2 is FYNNEI.

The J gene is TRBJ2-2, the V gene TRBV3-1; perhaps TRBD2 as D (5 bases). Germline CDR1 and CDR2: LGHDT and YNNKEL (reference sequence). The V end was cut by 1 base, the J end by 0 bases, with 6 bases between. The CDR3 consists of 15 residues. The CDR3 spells CASSQVRANTGELFF. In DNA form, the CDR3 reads TGTGCCAGCAGCCAAGTGAGGGCGAACACCGGGGAGCTGTTTTTT.

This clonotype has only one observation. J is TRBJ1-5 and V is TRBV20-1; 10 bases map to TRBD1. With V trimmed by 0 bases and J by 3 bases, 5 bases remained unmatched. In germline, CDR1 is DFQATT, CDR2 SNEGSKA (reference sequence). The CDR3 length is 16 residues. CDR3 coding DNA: TGCAGTGCTAGAGACCCCGGGACAGGGGCCAATCAGCCCCAGCATTTT. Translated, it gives CSARDPGTGANQPQHF.

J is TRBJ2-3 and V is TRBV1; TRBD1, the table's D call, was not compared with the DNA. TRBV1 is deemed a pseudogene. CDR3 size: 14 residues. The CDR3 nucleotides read TGCACCAGCCCCGGGGGCTATCACACAGATACGCAGTATTTT. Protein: CTSPGGYHTDTQYF.

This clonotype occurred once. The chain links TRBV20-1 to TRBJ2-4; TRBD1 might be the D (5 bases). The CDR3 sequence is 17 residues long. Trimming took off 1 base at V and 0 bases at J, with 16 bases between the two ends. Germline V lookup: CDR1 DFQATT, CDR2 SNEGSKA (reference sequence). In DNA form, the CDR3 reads TGCAGTGCTAGAGGCCCTCCCAGGGATTTAGCCAAAAACATTCAGTACTTC. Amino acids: CSARGPPRDLAKNIQYF.

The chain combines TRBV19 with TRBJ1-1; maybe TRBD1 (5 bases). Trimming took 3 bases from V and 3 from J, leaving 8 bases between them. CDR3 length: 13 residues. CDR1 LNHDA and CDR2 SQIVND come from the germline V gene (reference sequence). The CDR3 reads CASSIGGYTEAFF. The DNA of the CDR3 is TGTGCCAGTAGTATCGGGGGGTACACTGAAGCTTTCTTT.